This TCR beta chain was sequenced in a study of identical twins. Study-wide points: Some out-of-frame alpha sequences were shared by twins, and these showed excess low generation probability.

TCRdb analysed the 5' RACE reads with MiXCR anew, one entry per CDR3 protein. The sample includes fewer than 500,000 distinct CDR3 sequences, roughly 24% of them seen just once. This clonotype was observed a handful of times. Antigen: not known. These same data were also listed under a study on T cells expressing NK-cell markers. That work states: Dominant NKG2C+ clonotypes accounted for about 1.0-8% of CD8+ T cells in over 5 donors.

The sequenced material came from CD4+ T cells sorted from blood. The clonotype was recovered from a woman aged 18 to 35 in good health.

The CDR3 is CASSRATNEQFF. CDR3 in DNA: TGTGCCAGCAGCCGGGCCACCAATGAGCAGTTCTTC. This chain links TRBV6-6 with TRBJ2-1; D unclear. CDR1 and CDR2 from the germline V gene are MNHNY and SVGAGI (reference sequence). The CDR3 runs to 12 residues. Trimming shortened V by 6 bases and J by 6 bases, and 9 bases separated the two germline ends.